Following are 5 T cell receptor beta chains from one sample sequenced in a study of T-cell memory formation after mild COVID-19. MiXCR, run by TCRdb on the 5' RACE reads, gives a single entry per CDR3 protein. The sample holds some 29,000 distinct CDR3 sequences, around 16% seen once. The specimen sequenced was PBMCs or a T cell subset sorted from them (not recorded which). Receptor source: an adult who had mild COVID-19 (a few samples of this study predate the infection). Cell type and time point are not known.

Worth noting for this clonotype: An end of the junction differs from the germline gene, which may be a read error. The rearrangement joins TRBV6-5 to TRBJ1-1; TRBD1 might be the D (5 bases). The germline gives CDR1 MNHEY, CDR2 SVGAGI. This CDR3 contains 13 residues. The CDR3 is CASTGTLNAEAFF. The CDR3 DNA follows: TGTGCCAGCACCGGGACTCTGAACGCTGAAGCTTTCTTT.

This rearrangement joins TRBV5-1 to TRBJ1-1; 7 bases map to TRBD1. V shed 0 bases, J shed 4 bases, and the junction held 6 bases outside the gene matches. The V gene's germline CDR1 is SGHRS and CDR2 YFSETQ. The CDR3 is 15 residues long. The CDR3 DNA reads TGCGCCAGCAGCTTGGGGTCGACAGGGATCACTGAAGCTTTCTTT. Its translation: CASSLGSTGITEAFF.

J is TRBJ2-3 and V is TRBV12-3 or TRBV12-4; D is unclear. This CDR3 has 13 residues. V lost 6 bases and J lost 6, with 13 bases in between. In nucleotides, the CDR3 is TGTGCCAGCAGCAGTCGTCTTGGGGATACGCAGTATTTT. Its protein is CASSSRLGDTQYF.

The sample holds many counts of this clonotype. In DNA, the CDR3 is TGTGCCAGCAGTACCCCCAGGGTAAGCGGGACCTACAATGAGCAGTTCTTC. This sequence encodes CASSTPRVSGTYNEQFF. The V call is TRBV28, the J call TRBJ2-1, with TRBD2 matching 7 bases. The CDR3 sequence is 17 residues long. Trimming at V came to 5 bases and at J to 2 bases, leaving 12 bases not matched to a gene. Germline V gives CDR1 MDHEN, CDR2 SYDVKM.

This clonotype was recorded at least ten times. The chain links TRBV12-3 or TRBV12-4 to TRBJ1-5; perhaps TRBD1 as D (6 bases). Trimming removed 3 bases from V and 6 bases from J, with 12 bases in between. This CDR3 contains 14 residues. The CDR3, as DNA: TGTGCCAGCAGTTTGCAGGGGTCTGGTCAGCCCCAGCATTTT. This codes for CASSLQGSGQPQHF.